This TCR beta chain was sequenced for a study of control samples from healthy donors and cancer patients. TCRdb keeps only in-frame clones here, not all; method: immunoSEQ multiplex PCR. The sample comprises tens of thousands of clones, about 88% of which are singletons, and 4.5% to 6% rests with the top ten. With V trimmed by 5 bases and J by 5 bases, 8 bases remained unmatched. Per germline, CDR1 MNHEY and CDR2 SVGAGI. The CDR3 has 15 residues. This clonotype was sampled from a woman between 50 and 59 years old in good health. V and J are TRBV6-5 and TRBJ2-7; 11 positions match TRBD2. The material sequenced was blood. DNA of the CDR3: TGTGCCAGCAGTCCGACACTAGCGGGGGACCACGAGCAGTACTTC. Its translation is CASSPTLAGDHEQYF.